Below, 17 T cell receptor beta chains from the same sample are listed, as sequenced in a study of early T cells in non-severe SARS-CoV-2 infection. TCRdb fed the 5' RACE reads into MiXCR, producing one record per CDR3 protein. The sample yields 53,000 or so distinct CDR3 sequences, about 7.8% seen once. The sample consisted of whole blood. These receptors all come from an adult who was a healthcare worker with PCR-confirmed SARS-CoV-2 infection or an uninfected control (not recorded which).

At least ten counts were recorded for this clonotype. The J gene is TRBJ2-1, the V gene TRBV12-3 or TRBV12-4; TRBD2 agrees at 13 bases. The V segment lost 2 bases and the J segment 2 bases; nucleotides outside the gene matches: 0. CDR3 length equals 16 residues. CDR3 nucleotides: TGTGCCAGCAGTTTAACTAGCGGGGGGGCCTACAATGAGCAGTTCTTC. Amino acid sequence: CASSLTSGGAYNEQFF.

About this clonotype itself: A read error may be the cause here, since a much bigger clone is one base away. The V gene is TRBV2, the J gene TRBJ2-7; D is unresolved. This CDR3 is built from 10 residues. Germline lookup yields CDR1 SNHLY and CDR2 FYNNEI. Trimming removed 5 bases from V and 1 base from J, with 0 bases in between. This CDR3 is CASSSYEQYF. For the CDR3, the DNA is TGTGCCAGCAGTTCCTACGAGCAGTACTTC.

The J gene is TRBJ1-1, the V gene TRBV5-5; TRBD1 matches 7 bases. Trimming cost V 3 bases and J 4 bases; bases outside gene matches: 6. The germline V gene has CDR1 SGHKS and CDR2 YYEKEE (reference sequence). The CDR3 is 14 amino acids. CDR3 protein: CASSSSGGVTEAFF. CDR3 in DNA: TGTGCCAGCAGCTCCTCAGGGGGGGTCACTGAAGCTTTCTTT.

Turning to this clonotype: A much bigger clone sits one base away, suggesting this may be a read error. V and J are TRBV18 and TRBJ1-2; tentatively, D is TRBD1 (6 bases). The V gene lost 2 bases and the J gene lost 4 bases, with 14 bases spanning the gap. Germline V gene lookup returns CDR1 KGHSH and CDR2 LQKENI. The CDR3 loop spans 15 amino acids. CDR3 nucleotides: TGTGCCAGCTCACCAAGTTCGGGGGCAAGCTATGGCTACACCTTC. Translated: CASSPSSGASYGYTF.

This chain connects TRBV20-1 to TRBJ2-5; 10 positions agree with TRBD2. The CDR3 runs to 13 residues. V lost 5 bases and J lost 4; bases outside the gene matches: 4. Germline CDR1 reads DFQATT; CDR2 reads SNEGSKA (reference sequence). The CDR3 reads CSAGGLAVETQYF. The CDR3 DNA sequence: TGCAGTGCTGGAGGACTAGCGGTAGAGACCCAGTACTTC.

This clonotype was counted ten times or more. The chain has TRBV20-1 and TRBJ1-6; 9 bases line up with TRBD1. The junction had 20 bases not matched to a gene; V was cut back by 1 base and J by 4 bases. Germline CDR1 DFQATT, CDR2 SNEGSKA (reference sequence). The CDR3 contains 21 residues. The CDR3 bases are TGCAGTGCTAGAGTCCACATCACAGGGGGCTTACCGTCTTGGTATAATTCACCCCTCCACTTT. Its protein product is CSARVHITGGLPSWYNSPLHF.

This clonotype has ten or more counts. The rearrangement joins TRBV7-9 to TRBJ1-6; D unclear. The germline V gene has CDR1 SEHNR and CDR2 FQNEAQ (reference sequence). The CDR3 is 15 amino acids. V was trimmed by 4 bases and J by 8 bases, leaving 15 bases between them. CDR3 DNA sequence: TGTGCCAGCAGCTCGAGACGGGTTGAGGATTCACCCCTCCACTTT. Translation: CASSSRRVEDSPLHF.

This clonotype was picked up a small number of times. The V and J genes are TRBV28 and TRBJ1-2; no clear D. The CDR3 is 14 amino acids. The ends were cut back, 2 bases at V and 3 bases at J, with 10 bases in the middle. The germline CDR1 and CDR2 sequences are MDHEN and SYDVKM. This chain's CDR3 is CASSLAGFDYGYTF. In nucleotides, the CDR3 is TGTGCCAGCAGTTTAGCGGGCTTTGACTATGGCTACACCTTC.

This clonotype was seen only a few times. V gene TRBV6-2 or TRBV6-3 combines with J gene TRBJ1-1; 9 nucleotides line up with TRBD1. After removal of 0 bases from V and 7 bases from J, the junction contained 6 bases not matched to a gene. Looked up from germline, CDR1 is MNHEY and CDR2 is SVGEGT. This CDR3 is 15 amino acids long. The CDR3 nucleotides are TGTGCCAGCAGTTACTCCCGGACAGGGGAACGTGAAGCTTTCTTT. This translates into CASSYSRTGEREAFF.

V gene TRBV20-1 combines with J gene TRBJ2-5; 12 nucleotides agree with TRBD1. CDR3 size: 16 residues. Per the germline V gene, CDR1 is DFQATT and CDR2 is SNEGSKA (reference sequence). The V gene end was trimmed by 6 bases and the J gene end by 5 bases; junction bases not matched to a gene: 13. The CDR3 sequence: CSAYSWGQGAKETQYF. CDR3 nucleotide sequence: TGCAGTGCGTATTCGTGGGGACAGGGGGCAAAGGAGACCCAGTACTTC.

The chain recombines TRBV28 with TRBJ1-2; TRBD1 is a possible D gene (6 bases). The CDR3 spans 14 residues. Germline lookup yields CDR1 MDHEN and CDR2 SYDVKM. V gave up 6 bases and J gave up 11 bases, with 22 bases separating them. The CDR3: CASRDPQGSKQYTF. CDR3 nucleotides: TGTGCCAGCAGAGACCCTCAGGGGTCCAAACAATACACCTTC.

The gene calls are TRBV3-1 and TRBJ2-6; no definite D call. The V gene lost 1 base and the J gene lost 0 bases, with 10 bases spanning the gap. This CDR3 comprises 17 residues. Germline assignment: CDR1 LGHDT and CDR2 YNNKEL (reference sequence). CDR3 sequence: CASSQVSRSSGANVLTF. CDR3 bases: TGTGCCAGCAGCCAAGTATCGCGGAGCTCTGGGGCCAACGTCCTGACTTTC.

This clonotype was recorded many times. V and J are TRBV12-3 or TRBV12-4 and TRBJ1-6, with TRBD1 identical over 9 bases. The CDR3 has 14 residues. After removal of 5 bases from V and 7 bases from J, the junction contained 3 bases not matched to a gene. The CDR3 sequence: CASSLGQGNSPLHF. The CDR3 coding sequence is TGTGCCAGCAGTCTAGGACAGGGGAATTCACCCCTCCACTTT.

The chain carries TRBV7-2 and TRBJ2-1, with TRBD2 matching over 8 bases. The CDR3 consists of 16 residues. Germline values: CDR1 SGHTA, CDR2 FQGNSA. Trimming took 1 base from V and 8 from J; bases not matched to a gene: 10. The CDR3 DNA reads as TGTGCCAGCAGCTTAGAGGTTAGCGGGGTTATAGATGAGCAGTTCTTC. Encoded protein: CASSLEVSGVIDEQFF.

This clonotype was seen only a few times. The chain recombines TRBV9 with TRBJ1-1; D is uncertain. Trimming removed 0 bases at V and 4 bases at J, with 10 bases between. Germline lookup yields CDR1 SGDLS and CDR2 YYNGEE. The length of the CDR3 is 14 residues. CDR3 protein: CASSVGSGSTEAFF. The CDR3 region has the DNA TGTGCCAGCAGCGTAGGGAGTGGATCCACTGAAGCTTTCTTT.

This clonotype was seen only a few times. The chain carries TRBV27 and TRBJ1-1, with TRBD1 matching over 8 bases. The CDR3 loop spans 14 amino acids. Trimming removed 4 bases from V and 0 bases from J; junction bases left unmatched: 1. Germline assignment: CDR1 MNHEY and CDR2 SMNVEV (reference sequence). The CDR3 region is CASSSRGLNTEAFF. Here the CDR3 DNA reads TGTGCCAGCAGTTCCAGGGGGCTGAACACTGAAGCTTTCTTT.

This clonotype was observed many times. The chain is built from TRBV4-3 and TRBJ1-1; D uncertain. Trimming removed 4 bases from V and 1 base from J, with 13 bases in between. Germline CDR1 LGHNA, CDR2 YSLEER. CDR3 length equals 15 residues. CDR3 nucleotides: TGCGCCAGCAGCCGGAAAGTTCGTACGAACACTGAAGCTTTCTTT. Translating gives CASSRKVRTNTEAFF.